This T cell receptor (beta chain) was identified in a study of OX40 agonist ivuxolimab in advanced cancers. Measured with immunoSEQ multiplex PCR; TCRdb has only the in-frame clones, and not every one. The repertoire consists of 50,000 to 70,000 clones, with about nine tenths occurring once and the leading ten covering about 1.2%. V was pared by 3 bases and J by 6 bases, with 4 bases of the junction left unmatched. The CDR3 is 15 amino acids. Germline values: CDR1 SGHRS, CDR2 YFSETQ. The clonotype comes from an adult with an advanced solid tumor such as melanoma, head and neck, liver or kidney cancer. J is TRBJ2-3 and V is TRBV5-1; the match to TRBD2 covers 13 bases. The specimen was CD4+ or CD8+ T cells sorted from blood, collected in a trial of the OX40 agonist ivuxolimab. The CDR3 here is CASSWTSGSDDTQYF. CDR3 nucleotides: TGCGCCAGCAGCTGGACTAGCGGGAGTGATGATACGCAGTATTTT.